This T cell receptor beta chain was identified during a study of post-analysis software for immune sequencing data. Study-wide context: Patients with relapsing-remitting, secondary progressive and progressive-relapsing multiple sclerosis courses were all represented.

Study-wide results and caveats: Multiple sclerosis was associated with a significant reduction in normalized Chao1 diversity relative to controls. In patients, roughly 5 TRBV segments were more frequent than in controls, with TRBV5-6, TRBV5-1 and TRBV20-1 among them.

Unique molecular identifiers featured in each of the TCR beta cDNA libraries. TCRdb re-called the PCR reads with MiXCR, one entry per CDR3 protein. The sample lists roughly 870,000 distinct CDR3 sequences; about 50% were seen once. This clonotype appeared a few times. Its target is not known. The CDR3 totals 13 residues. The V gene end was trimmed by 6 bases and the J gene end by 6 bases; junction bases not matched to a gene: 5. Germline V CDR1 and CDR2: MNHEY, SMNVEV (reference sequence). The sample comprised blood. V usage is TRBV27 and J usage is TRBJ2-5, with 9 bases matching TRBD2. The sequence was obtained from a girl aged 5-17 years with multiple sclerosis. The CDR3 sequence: CASRFSGGKTQYF. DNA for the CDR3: TGTGCCAGCAGATTTAGCGGGGGCAAGACCCAGTACTTC.